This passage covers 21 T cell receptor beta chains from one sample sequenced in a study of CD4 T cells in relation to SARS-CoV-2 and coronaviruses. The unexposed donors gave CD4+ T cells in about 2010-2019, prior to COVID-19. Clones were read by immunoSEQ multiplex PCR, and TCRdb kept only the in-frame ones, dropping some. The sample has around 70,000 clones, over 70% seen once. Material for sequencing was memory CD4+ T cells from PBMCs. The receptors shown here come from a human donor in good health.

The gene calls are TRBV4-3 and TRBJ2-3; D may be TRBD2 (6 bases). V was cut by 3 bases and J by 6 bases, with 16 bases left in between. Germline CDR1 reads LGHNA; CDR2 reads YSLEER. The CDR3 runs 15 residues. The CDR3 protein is CASSHPGGSSDTQYF. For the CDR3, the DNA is TGCGCCAGCAGCCATCCTGGGGGGTCTTCGGATACGCAGTATTTT.

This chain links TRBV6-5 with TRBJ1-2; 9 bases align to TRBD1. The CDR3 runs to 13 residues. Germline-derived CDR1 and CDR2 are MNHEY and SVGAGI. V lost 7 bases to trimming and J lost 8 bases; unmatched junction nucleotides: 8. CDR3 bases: TGTGCCAGCACCATGGGACAGGGCAGAGGCTACACCTTC. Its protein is CASTMGQGRGYTF.

CDR3 residues: CASSILAGGTDTQYF. CDR3 in DNA: TGTGCCAGTAGTATATTAGCGGGGGGAACAGATACGCAGTATTTT. The chain carries TRBV19 and TRBJ2-3; 10 bases line up with TRBD2. The germline V gene has CDR1 LNHDA and CDR2 SQIVND (reference sequence). V shed 2 bases and J 3 bases; nucleotides not matched to a gene: 2. This CDR3 contains 15 residues.

CDR3 DNA sequence: TGCGCCAGCAGCCAAGAATTGGCGGGAGCTAACTATGGCTACACCTTC. Translated: CASSQELAGANYGYTF. The chain employs TRBV4-3 and TRBJ1-2; D is undetermined. Per the germline V gene, CDR1 is LGHNA and CDR2 is YSLEER. The CDR3 has 16 amino acids. V was clipped by 0 bases and J by 0 bases, with 11 bases between them.

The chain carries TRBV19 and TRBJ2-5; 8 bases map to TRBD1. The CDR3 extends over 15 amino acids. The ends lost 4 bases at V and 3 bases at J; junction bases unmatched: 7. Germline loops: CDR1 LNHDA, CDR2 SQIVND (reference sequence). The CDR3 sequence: CASSRTGINKETQYF. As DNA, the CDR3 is TGTGCCAGTAGTAGGACAGGGATTAATAAAGAGACCCAGTACTTC. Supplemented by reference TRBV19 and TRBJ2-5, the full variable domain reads DGGITQSPKYLFRKEGQNVTLSCEQNLNHDAMYWYRQDPGQGLRLIYYSQIVNDFQKGDIAEGYSVSREKKESFPLTVTSAQKNPTAFYLCASSRTGINKETQYFGPGTRLLVL.

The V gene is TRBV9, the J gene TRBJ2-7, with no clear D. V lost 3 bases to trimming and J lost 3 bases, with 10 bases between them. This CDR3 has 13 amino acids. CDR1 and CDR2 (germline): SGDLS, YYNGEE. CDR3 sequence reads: CASSATENYEQYF. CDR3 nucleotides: TGTGCCAGCAGCGCTACAGAAAACTACGAGCAGTACTTC.

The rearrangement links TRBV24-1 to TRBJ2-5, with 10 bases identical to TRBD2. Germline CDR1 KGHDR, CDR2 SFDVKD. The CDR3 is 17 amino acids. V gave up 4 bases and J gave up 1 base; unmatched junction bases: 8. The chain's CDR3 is CATSDRGLAALQETQYF. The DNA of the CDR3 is TGTGCCACCAGTGACCGAGGACTAGCGGCGCTCCAAGAGACCCAGTACTTC.

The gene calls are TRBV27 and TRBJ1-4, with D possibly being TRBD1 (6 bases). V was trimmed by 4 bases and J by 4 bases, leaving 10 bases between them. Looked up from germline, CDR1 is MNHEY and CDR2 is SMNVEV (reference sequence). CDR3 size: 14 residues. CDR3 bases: TGTGCCAGCAGTTCTGGCAGGGGTAATGAAAAACTGTTTTTT. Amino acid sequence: CASSSGRGNEKLFF.

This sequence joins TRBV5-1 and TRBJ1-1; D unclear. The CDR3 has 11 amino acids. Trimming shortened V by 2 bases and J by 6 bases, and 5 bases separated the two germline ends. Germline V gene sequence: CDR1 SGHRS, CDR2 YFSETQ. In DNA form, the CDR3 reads TGCGCCAGCAGCTTTGGTCCTGAAGCTTTCTTT. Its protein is CASSFGPEAFF.

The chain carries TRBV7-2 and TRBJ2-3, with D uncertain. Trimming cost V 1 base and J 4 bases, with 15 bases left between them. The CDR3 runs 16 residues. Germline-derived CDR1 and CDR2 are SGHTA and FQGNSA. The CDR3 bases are TGTGCCAGCAGCTTAGGGGATACCCCGTGGGCAGATACGCAGTATTTT. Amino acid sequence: CASSLGDTPWADTQYF.

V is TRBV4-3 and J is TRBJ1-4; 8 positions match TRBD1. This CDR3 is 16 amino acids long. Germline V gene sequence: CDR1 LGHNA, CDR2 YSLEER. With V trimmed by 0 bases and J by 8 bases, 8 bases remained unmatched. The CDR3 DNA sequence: TGCGCCAGCAGCCAAGATCTGAGACAGGGGAGGGAAAAACTGTTTTTT. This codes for CASSQDLRQGREKLFF.

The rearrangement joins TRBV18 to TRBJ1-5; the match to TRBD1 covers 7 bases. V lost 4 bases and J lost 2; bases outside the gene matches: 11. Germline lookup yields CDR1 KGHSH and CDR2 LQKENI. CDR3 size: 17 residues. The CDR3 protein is CASSQYRGGAGNQPQHF. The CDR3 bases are TGTGCCAGCTCACAATACAGGGGTGGAGCGGGCAATCAGCCCCAGCATTTT. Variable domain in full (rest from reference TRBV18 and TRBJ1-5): NAGVMQNPRHLVRRRGQEARLRCSPMKGHSHVYWYRQLPEEGLKFMVYLQKENIIDESGMPKERFSAEFPKEGPSILRIQQVVRGDSAAYFCASSQYRGGAGNQPQHFGDGTRLSIL.

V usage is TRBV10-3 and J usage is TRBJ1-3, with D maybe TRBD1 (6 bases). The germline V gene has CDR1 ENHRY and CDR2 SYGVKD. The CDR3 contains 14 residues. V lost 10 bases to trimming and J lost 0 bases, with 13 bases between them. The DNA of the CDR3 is TGTGCCACGACAGGTTTGGACTCTGGAAACACCATATATTTT. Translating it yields CATTGLDSGNTIYF.

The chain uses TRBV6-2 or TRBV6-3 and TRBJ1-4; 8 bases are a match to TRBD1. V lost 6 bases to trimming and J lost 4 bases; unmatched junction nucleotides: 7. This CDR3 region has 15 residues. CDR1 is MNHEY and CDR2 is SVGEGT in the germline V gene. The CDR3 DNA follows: TGTGCCAGCAGCACTTGGACAGGGTTTAATGAAAAACTGTTTTTT. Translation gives CASSTWTGFNEKLFF.

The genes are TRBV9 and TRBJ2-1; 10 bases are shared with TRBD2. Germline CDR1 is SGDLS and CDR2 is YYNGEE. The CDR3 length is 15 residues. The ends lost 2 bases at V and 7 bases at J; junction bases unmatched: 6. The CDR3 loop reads CASSVEAGGFNEQFF. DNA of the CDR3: TGTGCCAGCAGCGTTGAAGCGGGGGGGTTTAATGAGCAGTTCTTC.

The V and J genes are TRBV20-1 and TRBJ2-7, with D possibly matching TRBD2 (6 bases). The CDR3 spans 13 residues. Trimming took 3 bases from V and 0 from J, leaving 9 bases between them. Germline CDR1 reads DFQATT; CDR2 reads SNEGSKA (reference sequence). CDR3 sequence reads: CSASSGTSYEQYF. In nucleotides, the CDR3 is TGCAGTGCTAGTAGCGGAACCTCCTACGAGCAGTACTTC.

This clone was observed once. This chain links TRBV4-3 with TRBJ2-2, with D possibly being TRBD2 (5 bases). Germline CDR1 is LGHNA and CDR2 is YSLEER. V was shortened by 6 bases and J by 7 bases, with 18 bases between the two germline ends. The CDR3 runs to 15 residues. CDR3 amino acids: CASSRLGEGFGELFF. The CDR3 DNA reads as TGCGCCAGCAGTCGCTTGGGAGAAGGGTTCGGGGAGCTGTTTTTT.

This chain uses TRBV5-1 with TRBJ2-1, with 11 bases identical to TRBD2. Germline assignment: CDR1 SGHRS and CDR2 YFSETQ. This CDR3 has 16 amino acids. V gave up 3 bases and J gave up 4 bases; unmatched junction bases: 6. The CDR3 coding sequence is TGCGCCAGCAGCTCACCCGGGACTAGCGGTTACAATGAGCAGTTCTTC. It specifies CASSSPGTSGYNEQFF.

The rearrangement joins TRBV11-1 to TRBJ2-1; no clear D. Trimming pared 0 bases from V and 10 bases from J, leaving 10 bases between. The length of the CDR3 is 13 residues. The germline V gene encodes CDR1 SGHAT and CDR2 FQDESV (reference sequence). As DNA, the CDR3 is TGTGCCAGCAGCTTAGCCCCCCCCGAGGAGCAGTTCTTC. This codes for CASSLAPPEEQFF.

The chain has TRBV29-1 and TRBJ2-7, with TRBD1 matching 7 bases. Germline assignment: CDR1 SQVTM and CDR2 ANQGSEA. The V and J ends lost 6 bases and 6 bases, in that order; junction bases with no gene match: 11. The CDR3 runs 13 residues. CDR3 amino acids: CSVELDRVAEQYF. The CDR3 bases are TGCAGCGTGGAACTTGACAGGGTGGCCGAGCAGTACTTC.

As DNA, the CDR3 is TGTGCCAGCAGCTTGGTAGGAGAGACCCAGTACTTC. It codes for CASSLVGETQYF. The V call is TRBV5-4, the J call TRBJ2-5; D gene unclear. V gave up 0 bases and J gave up 4 bases, with 4 bases separating them. Looked up from germline, CDR1 is SGHNT and CDR2 is YYREEE (reference sequence). This CDR3 is 12 amino acids long.